One sample yielded the 20 T cell receptor beta chains listed below, sequenced in a study of Graves' ophthalmopathy and Graves' hyperthyroidism. Amplification targeted the TCR beta CDR3 regions, with RNA transcripts as the source material. The workflow started with a first-round RT-PCR run with HTBI primers and then moved on to a second-round multiplex PCR. TCRdb fed the multiplex PCR reads into MiXCR, producing one record per CDR3 protein. The profile shows hundreds of thousands of distinct CDR3 sequences, about 24% of them singletons. Sequencing input: peripheral blood. Every receptor here comes from a woman aged 18-29 years with stable Graves' hyperthyroidism. Some clones in this sample may be carry-over from other donors' samples.

This clonotype was seen many times. The gene calls are TRBV3-1 and TRBJ1-5; no clear D. This CDR3 comprises 15 residues. V gave up 0 bases and J gave up 4 bases, with 10 bases separating them. Germline lookup yields CDR1 LGHDT and CDR2 YNNKEL (reference sequence). Here the CDR3 DNA reads TGTGCCAGCAGCCAAGATTTGGGCGATAATCAGCCCCAGCATTTT. It translates to CASSQDLGDNQPQHF.

Comments on this clonotype: With a much larger clone just one base away, this may be a read error. This rearrangement joins TRBV19 to TRBJ2-7; the D gene is possibly TRBD1 (5 bases). Germline V gene lookup returns CDR1 LNHDA and CDR2 SQIVND (reference sequence). The CDR3 spans 15 residues. The CDR3 here is CASSGAGQGRYEEYF. CDR3 coding DNA: TGTGCCAGTAGTGGAGCCGGGCAGGGAAGGTACGAGGAGTACTTC.

The V call is TRBV5-1, the J call TRBJ2-7, with 11 nucleotides matching TRBD2. Germline V CDR1 and CDR2: SGHRS, YFSETQ. V gave up 2 bases and J gave up 1 base; unmatched junction bases: 5. The CDR3 is 16 amino acids. The CDR3 loop reads CASSFNSGGGSYEQYF. CDR3 in DNA: TGCGCCAGCAGCTTCAATAGCGGGGGGGGATCCTACGAGCAGTACTTC. The full variable domain, rest sourced from reference TRBV5-1 and TRBJ2-7, is KAGVTQTPRYLIKTRGQQVTLSCSPISGHRSVSWYQQTPGQGLQFLFEYFSETQRNKGNFPGRFSGRQFSNSRSEMNVSTLELGDSALYLCASSFNSGGGSYEQYFGPGTRLTVT.

This chain connects TRBV12-3 or TRBV12-4 to TRBJ1-1; 8 bases line up with TRBD1. With V trimmed by 6 bases and J by 5 bases, 11 bases remained unmatched. The CDR3 sequence is 15 residues long. The CDR3, as DNA: TGTGCCAGCAGCCTATGGGGGACAGGAAAGACTGAAGCTTTCTTT. Translated: CASSLWGTGKTEAFF.

This clonotype was recorded a few times. This chain connects TRBV15 to TRBJ2-2; D unresolved. In germline, CDR1 is LNHNV, CDR2 YYDKDF (reference sequence). This CDR3 has 14 amino acids. Trimming removed 5 bases at V and 6 bases at J, with 13 bases between. The CDR3, as DNA: TGTGCCACCAGCCGCCCAGGTTTTGCCGGGGAGCTGTTTTTT. Protein: CATSRPGFAGELFF.

At least ten counts were recorded for this clonotype. The V gene is TRBV15, the J gene TRBJ2-7, with a weak D call TRBD1 (6 bases). V dropped 1 base and J dropped 1 base, with 8 bases sitting between them. Germline V gives CDR1 LNHNV, CDR2 YYDKDF (reference sequence). There are 14 residues in the CDR3. In DNA form, the CDR3 reads TGTGCCACCAGCAGAGCCAGGGGTTCCTACGAGCAGTACTTC. This sequence encodes CATSRARGSYEQYF.

This clonotype was seen more than once but under ten times. The genes are TRBV6-4 and TRBJ1-3; 9 bases map to TRBD1. Germline values: CDR1 MRHNA, CDR2 SNTAGT. The CDR3 consists of 17 residues. The junction had 13 bases not matched to a gene; V was cut back by 8 bases and J by 2 bases. CDR3 in DNA: TGTGCCAGCGAATTTGGAACAGGGGGCTTCGCTGGAAACACCATATATTTT. Amino acids: CASEFGTGGFAGNTIYF.

The rearrangement joins TRBV29-1 to TRBJ1-6, with 7 bases fitting TRBD1. Trimming removed 6 bases from V and 7 bases from J; junction bases left unmatched: 3. The CDR3 contains 12 residues. Germline loops: CDR1 SQVTM, CDR2 ANQGSEA. CDR3 protein: CSVRQGNSPLHF. The DNA of the CDR3 is TGCAGCGTGAGACAGGGCAATTCACCCCTCCACTTT.

This clonotype came up many times. This chain joins TRBV6-1 and TRBJ1-2; D remains unclear. The CDR3 contains 13 residues. The germline V gene has CDR1 MNHNS and CDR2 SASEGT. Between the trimmed V and J ends, which lost 7 bases and 7 bases, there was a span of 16 bases. The CDR3 protein is CASTPVPLGGYTF. CDR3 DNA: TGTGCCAGCACTCCAGTGCCTCTGGGTGGCTACACCTTC.

The CDR3 spells CATMSLMAFF. DNA for the CDR3: TGTGCCACGATGTCGCTGATGGCTTTCTTT. V is TRBV6-4 and J is TRBJ1-1; D is undetermined. Germline CDR1 reads MRHNA; CDR2 reads SNTAGT. This CDR3 region has 10 residues. The V gene lost 10 bases and the J gene lost 11 bases, with 14 bases spanning the gap.

J is TRBJ1-5 and V is TRBV19, with D possibly matching TRBD1 (6 bases). Germline CDR1 LNHDA, CDR2 SQIVND (reference sequence). The CDR3 is 17 residues long. V was pared by 5 bases and J by 0 bases, with 17 bases between. The CDR3 nucleotides are TGTGCCAGTAGTCGGGGTCTAAGGGGGTATAGCAATCAGCCCCAGCATTTT. Protein sequence: CASSRGLRGYSNQPQHF.

With respect to this clonotype: A much larger clone differs by one base, so this may be a read error. This chain connects TRBV7-9 to TRBJ2-4, with D possibly being TRBD1 (6 bases). The CDR3 covers 15 residues. Germline V gene sequence: CDR1 SEHNR, CDR2 FQNEAQ (reference sequence). The CDR3 protein is CASSLVTGSKNIRYF. The CDR3 DNA reads TGTGCCAGCAGTCTGGTTACAGGGTCCAAAAACATTCGGTACTTC.

The V call is TRBV19, the J call TRBJ1-1; D remains unclear. Trimming removed 3 bases at V and 1 base at J, with 12 bases between. Germline lookup yields CDR1 LNHDA and CDR2 SQIVND (reference sequence). This CDR3 region has 15 residues. CDR3 in amino acids: CASSILGRANTEAFF. CDR3 DNA: TGTGCCAGTAGTATTCTGGGCAGAGCGAACACTGAAGCTTTCTTT.

This clonotype was seen repeatedly, ten times or more. The J gene is TRBJ2-7, the V gene TRBV7-3, with a tentative D call TRBD1 (6 bases). The CDR3 covers 15 residues. Germline V lookup: CDR1 SGHTA, CDR2 FQGTGA. Trimming removed 5 bases at V and 0 bases at J, with 14 bases between. The CDR3 here is CASSVEAGASYEQYF. The CDR3 DNA sequence: TGTGCCAGCAGCGTAGAGGCAGGGGCCTCCTACGAGCAGTACTTC.

This clonotype appeared many times. V and J are TRBV27 and TRBJ2-7; D remains unclear. Deletions cut 9 bases from V and 5 bases from J, with 14 bases between. This CDR3 spans 12 amino acids. Germline loops: CDR1 MNHEY, CDR2 SMNVEV (reference sequence). CDR3 in DNA: TGTGCCAGTATACACCTAGTCGACGAGCAGTACTTC. Translated: CASIHLVDEQYF.

At least ten counts were recorded for this clonotype. The genes are TRBV24-1 and TRBJ1-5, with a weak D call TRBD1 (6 bases). Germline-derived CDR1 and CDR2 are KGHDR and SFDVKD. Trimming shortened V by 8 bases and J by 6 bases, and 19 bases separated the two germline ends. The CDR3 totals 15 residues. The DNA for the CDR3 is TGTGCCACCAAACCCCCGACACAGGGCCTTCAGCCCCAGCATTTT. Its protein product is CATKPPTQGLQPQHF.

This clonotype has just a few counts. A much larger clonotype is one base distant, so this may be a read error. V and J are TRBV27 and TRBJ1-1; a possible D gene is TRBD1 (6 bases). CDR1 and CDR2 from the germline V gene are MNHEY and SMNVEV (reference sequence). The CDR3 is made up of 10 amino acids. The ends were cut back, 9 bases at V and 8 bases at J, with 10 bases in the middle. CDR3 DNA sequence: TGTGCCAGGGAGCAGGGGGAAGCTTTCTTT. It is translated as CAREQGEAFF.

This clonotype has a count of ten or more. CDR3 sequence (DNA): TGCGCCAGCAGCTTAGACGGTTCGTCTGAAGCTTTCTTT. Encoded protein: CASSLDGSSEAFF. The chain recombines TRBV5-1 with TRBJ1-1; D unresolved. The CDR3 consists of 13 residues. Deletions cut 2 bases from V and 6 bases from J, with 11 bases between. Looked up from germline, CDR1 is SGHRS and CDR2 is YFSETQ.

This clonotype was counted at least ten times. The rearrangement links TRBV7-2 to TRBJ2-7; 8 bases map to TRBD1. This CDR3 is 14 amino acids long. Germline V gene sequence: CDR1 SGHTA, CDR2 FQGNSA. With 7 bases clipped from V and 6 bases from J, the junction kept 11 bases outside the gene matches. CDR3 protein: CASTLDRGSGEQYF. As DNA, the CDR3 is TGTGCCAGCACCCTCGACAGGGGATCAGGCGAGCAGTACTTC.

Ten or more counts support this clonotype. This chain links TRBV7-9 with TRBJ1-6; TRBD1 aligns across 7 bases. V lost 4 bases and J lost 3; bases outside the gene matches: 6. CDR3 length equals 16 residues. The germline CDR1 and CDR2 sequences are SEHNR and FQNEAQ (reference sequence). CDR3 sequence reads: CASSSTTGYYNSPLHF. In DNA, the CDR3 is TGTGCCAGCAGCTCAACGACAGGGTACTATAATTCACCCCTCCACTTT.